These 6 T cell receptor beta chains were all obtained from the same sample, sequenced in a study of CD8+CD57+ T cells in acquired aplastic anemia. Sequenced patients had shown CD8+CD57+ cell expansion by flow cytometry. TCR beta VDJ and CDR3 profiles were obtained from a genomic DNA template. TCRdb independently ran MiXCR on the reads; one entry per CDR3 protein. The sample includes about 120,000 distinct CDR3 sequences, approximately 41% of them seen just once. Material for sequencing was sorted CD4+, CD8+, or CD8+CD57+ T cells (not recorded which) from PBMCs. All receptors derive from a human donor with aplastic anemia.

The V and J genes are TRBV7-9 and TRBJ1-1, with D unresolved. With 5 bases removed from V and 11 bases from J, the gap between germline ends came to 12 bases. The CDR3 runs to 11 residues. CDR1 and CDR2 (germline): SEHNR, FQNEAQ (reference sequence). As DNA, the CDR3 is TGTGCCAGCAGCCCCGGGGTAGGCGCTTTCTTT. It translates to CASSPGVGAFF.

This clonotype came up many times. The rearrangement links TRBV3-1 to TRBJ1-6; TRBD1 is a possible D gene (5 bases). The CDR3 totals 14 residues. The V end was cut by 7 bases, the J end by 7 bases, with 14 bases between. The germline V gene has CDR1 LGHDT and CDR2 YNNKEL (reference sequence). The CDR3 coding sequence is TGTGCCAGCAACAGGAGAGGGGAAAATTCACCCCTCCACTTT. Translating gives CASNRRGENSPLHF.

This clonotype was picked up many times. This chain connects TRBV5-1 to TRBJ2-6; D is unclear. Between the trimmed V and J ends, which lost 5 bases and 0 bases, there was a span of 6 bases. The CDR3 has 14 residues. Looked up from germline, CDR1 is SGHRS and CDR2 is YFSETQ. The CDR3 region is CASRLDSGANVLTF. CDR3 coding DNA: TGCGCCAGCAGGTTAGACTCTGGGGCCAACGTCCTGACTTTC.

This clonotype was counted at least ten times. CDR3 region: CATKAEQNTEAFF. CDR3 DNA: TGTGCCACCAAGGCTGAACAGAACACTGAAGCTTTCTTT. This rearrangement joins TRBV24-1 to TRBJ1-1, with unresolved D. Trimming removed 8 bases at V and 1 base at J, with 10 bases between. The length of the CDR3 is 13 residues. Germline-derived CDR1 and CDR2 are KGHDR and SFDVKD.

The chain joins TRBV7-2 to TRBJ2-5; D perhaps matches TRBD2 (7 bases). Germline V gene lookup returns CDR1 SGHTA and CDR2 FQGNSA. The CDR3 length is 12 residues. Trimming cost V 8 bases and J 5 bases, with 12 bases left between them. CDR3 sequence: CASGGAAETQYF. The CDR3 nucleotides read TGTGCCAGCGGGGGGGCGGCGGAGACCCAGTACTTC.

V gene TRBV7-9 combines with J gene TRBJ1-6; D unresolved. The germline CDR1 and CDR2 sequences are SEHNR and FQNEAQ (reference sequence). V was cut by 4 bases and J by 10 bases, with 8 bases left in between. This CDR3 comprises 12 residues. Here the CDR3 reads CASSSLGSPLHF. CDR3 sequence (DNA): TGTGCCAGCAGCTCCCTAGGATCACCCCTCCACTTT. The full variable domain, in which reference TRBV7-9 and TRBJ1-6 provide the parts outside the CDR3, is DTGVSQNPRHKITKRGQNVTFRCDPISEHNRLYWYRQTLGQGPEFLTYFQNEAQLEKSRLLSDRFSAERPKGSFSTLEIQRTEQGDSAMYLCASSSLGSPLHFGNGTRLTVT.